A selection of T cell receptor beta chains follows, all from one sample in a study of CD4 and CD8 cells across lung adenocarcinoma regions. Each CDR3 protein is one row after TCRdb ran MiXCR on the PCR reads. The sample shows tens of thousands of distinct CDR3 sequences, about 54% of them seen only once. Material: CD8+ T cells from the center of a lung tumor. These receptors were taken from a female donor with lung adenocarcinoma. The CD4 and CD8 labels of this study may be unreliable. The CDR3 runs from the conserved cysteine through the conserved F or W. D genes are given only for firm matches. Some rows have no size entry. The others give once, few or many, or a class for an expanded clone.

V gene	clone size	D gene	J gene	CDR3 DNA	CDR3 protein
TRBV10-2	NA	TRBD2	TRBJ2-1	TGCGCCAGCAGTGAGTCTGGATTAGCGGGACTTGAGCAGTTCTTC	CASSESGLAGLEQFF
TRBV12-3/TRBV12-4	NA	TRBD1	TRBJ2-1	TGTGCCAGCAGTTTGGACAGGGGGGATGAGCAGTTCTTC	CASSLDRGDEQFF
TRBV6-1	NA	NA	TRBJ1-1	TGTGCCAGCAGTGTCGGGGGGCATAAGAATACTGAAGCTTTCTTT	CASSVGGHKNTEAFF
TRBV9	NA	TRBD1	TRBJ1-1	TGTGCCAGCACCCGGACAGGGACGAGGGACACTGAAGCTTTCTTT	CASTRTGTRDTEAFF
TRBV27	many	TRBD1	TRBJ2-3	TGTGCCAGCAGTTCAGGTTGGGCCCTTGGGACAGGGCCTAGCACAGATACGCAGTATTTT	CASSSGWALGTGPSTDTQYF
TRBV6-1	few	TRBD1	TRBJ1-2	TGTGCCAGCAGTGACAGCCGGGACAGGCTCGGCTACACCTTC	CASSDSRDRLGYTF
TRBV10-1	NA	NA	TRBJ2-3	TGCGCGGGCAAGGGGGGCCGTGACCAAGAGACGCAGTATTTC	CAGKGGRDQETQYF
TRBV11-1	NA	TRBD1	TRBJ2-7	TGTGCCAGCAGCTCTAGGGTACCGTGGGACAGCTCCTACGAGCAGTACTTC	CASSSRVPWDSSYEQYF
TRBV4-1	NA	TRBD2	TRBJ2-5	TGCGCCAGCAGCCAACATGGGACTAGTGGGGAGACCCAGTACTTC	CASSQHGTSGETQYF
TRBV7-2	few	TRBD1	TRBJ2-2	TGTGCCAGCAGGACAGGGGACACCGGGGAGCTGTTTTTT	CASRTGDTGELFF
TRBV27	NA	NA	TRBJ2-4	TGTGGGCGCGGGGGCTTTGTAGAAAACATTCAGTACTTC	CGRGGFVENIQYF
TRBV10-2	NA	NA	TRBJ2-3	TGCGCGAGGCGCGAAGGCGGTGGCGAGGATACGCAGTATTTC	CARREGGGEDTQYF
TRBV10-1	many	TRBD2	TRBJ2-5	TGTGCCGGGAGCGGGGGGCGTGACCAAGAGACCCAGTATTTC	CAGSGGRDQETQYF
TRBV7-3	once	TRBD1	TRBJ1-6	TGTGCCAGCAGCTTAGGGGCAGGGGGCGGCTCACCCCTCCACTTT	CASSLGAGGGSPLHF
TRBV5-6	few	TRBD2	TRBJ2-1	TGTGCCAGCAGCTTGTATCGGACTAGCGGGCCCTACAATGAGCAGTTCTTC	CASSLYRTSGPYNEQFF
TRBV6-1	few	TRBD2	TRBJ2-1	TGTGCCAGCAACTTCGAGCTAGCGGTATCCAATGAGCAGTTCTTC	CASNFELAVSNEQFF
TRBV4-1	few	NA	TRBJ2-5	TGCGCCAGCAGCCAAGTTTATCAAAGGACCGCGTACCAAGAGACCCAGTACTTC	CASSQVYQRTAYQETQYF
TRBV6-1	NA	NA	TRBJ2-3	TGTGCCAGGGTCAGCGATACGCAGTATTTT	CARVSDTQYF
TRBV6-5	NA	TRBD2	TRBJ2-3	TGTGCGGGCATTTACGCGGGAGGCCAGGATACCCAGTACTTT	CAGIYAGGQDTQYF
TRBV6-1	few	NA	TRBJ2-7	TGTGCCAGCAGTGTGGGTCGCGGCCTCTACGAGCAGTACTTC	CASSVGRGLYEQYF
TRBV7-2	many	NA	TRBJ1-4	TGTGCCAGCAGCCCGGGGGTACAGGGCAATGAAAAACTGTTTTTT	CASSPGVQGNEKLFF
TRBV6-1	few	NA	TRBJ1-2	TGTGCCAGCAGTGGGACCAAAGGCTACACCTTC	CASSGTKGYTF
TRBV10-2	NA	NA	TRBJ2-3	TGCGCCAGCGGCCGGGGCCACAACAATATGCAGTACTTT	CASGRGHNNMQYF
TRBV25-1	once	NA	TRBJ2-3	TGTGCCAGCTCCCTTAGCGGCACCGGTACGCAGTTTTTT	CASSLSGTGTQFF
TRBV6-1	NA	NA	TRBJ2-2	TGTGCCAGCAGTGAAGGGTCTGGGGCAGGGGCCCTAAACACCGGGGAGCTGTTTTTT	CASSEGSGAGALNTGELFF
TRBV4-2	NA	TRBD2	TRBJ2-1	TGTGCCAGCAGCCCAGGGACTAGCGGCCCTTACAATGAGCAGTTCTTC	CASSPGTSGPYNEQFF
TRBV6-1	few	NA	TRBJ1-6	TGTGCCAGCAGTCCGAGACAGGAACGCTCCTATAATTCACCCCTCCACTTT	CASSPRQERSYNSPLHF
TRBV7-7	few	TRBD1	TRBJ2-1	TGTGCTAGCAGCCGACAGGGGGCTGGAGAGACCCAGTTCTTC	CASSRQGAGETQFF
TRBV11-3	few	NA	TRBJ2-3	TGTGCCAGCACCGGACCGGGTACAGATACGCAGTATTTT	CASTGPGTDTQYF
TRBV20-1	NA	NA	TRBJ2-3	TGCAGTGCGTTAAAAGCGTCTCTCACAGATACGCAGTATTTT	CSALKASLTDTQYF
TRBV6-5	once	NA	TRBJ2-5	TGTGCCAGCAGTTACTCCCGGGGGCCCCAAGAGACCCAGTACTTC	CASSYSRGPQETQYF
TRBV10-1	NA	NA	TRBJ2-4	TGCGCCACGGCAGGGGTTGCCACAGACACGCAGTACTTC	CATAGVATDTQYF
TRBV7-2	few	NA	TRBJ1-2	TGTGCCAGCAGCTTATCGGGGATAGGCGGCTACACCTTC	CASSLSGIGGYTF
TRBV4-1	NA	TRBD2	TRBJ2-5	TGCGCCAGCAGACTGGGTAGCGGGGGCCGGGACCAAGATACGCAGTACTTC	CASRLGSGGRDQDTQYF
TRBV6-5	few	TRBD1	TRBJ2-1	TGTGCCAGCAGTTACCACAGGGGGAGTTCAAAGGGGAATTACAATGAGCAGTTCTTC	CASSYHRGSSKGNYNEQFF
TRBV7-7	NA	TRBD2	TRBJ2-1	TGTGCCAGCAGCAAGGGACTATCCTACAATGAGCAGTTCTTC	CASSKGLSYNEQFF
TRBV27	NA	NA	TRBJ2-3	TGTGGGATGTGTGCTACAGATACGCAGTATTTC	CGMCATDTQYF
TRBV27	medium-sized	NA	TRBJ1-3	TGTGCCAGCAGAGGGGGGTACTCTGGAAACACCATATATTTT	CASRGGYSGNTIYF
TRBV6-7	NA	NA	TRBJ2-1	TGTGCCAGCAGTATACGTGAGCAGTTCTTC	CASSIREQFF
TRBV7-2	medium-sized	NA	TRBJ2-1	TGTGCCAGCAGCTTTCGACCCCGGGAAAATGAGCAGTTCTTC	CASSFRPRENEQFF
TRBV4-2	few	NA	TRBJ2-6	TGTGCCAGCAGCCAAGACACAACAGGTTCTGGGGCCAACGTCCTGACTTTC	CASSQDTTGSGANVLTF
TRBV27	once	NA	TRBJ2-3	TGTGCCAGCATTCAGGGGAGGAGGGACGAAGACATGCAGTATTTC	CASIQGRRDEDMQYF
TRBV7-9	NA	NA	TRBJ1-3	TGTGCCAGCAGCTTAGGTTCCAGAAGCTCTGGAAACACCATATATTTT	CASSLGSRSSGNTIYF
TRBV10-3	NA	NA	TRBJ1-1	TGTGCCATCAGTGAGGTGCTCCCGAACACTGAAGCTTTCTTT	CAISEVLPNTEAFF
TRBV6-5	few	NA	TRBJ2-5	TGTGCCAGCAGTTACGGTGGTTTTGTGACAGAGACGGCCCAGTACTTC	CASSYGGFVTETAQYF
TRBV10-1	NA	TRBD1	TRBJ2-1	TGCGCCAGCAGGAATATGGGACAGGGTGTGTATGAGTACTTC	CASRNMGQGVYEYF
TRBV6-1	NA	NA	TRBJ2-3	TGTGCCAGGGGGCCGAGCGGCAAAGATACGCAGTATTTT	CARGPSGKDTQYF
TRBV7-2	medium-sized	TRBD1	TRBJ2-5	TGTGCCAGCAGCAGGGGGCGACAAGAGACCCAGTACTTC	CASSRGRQETQYF
TRBV3-1	NA	NA	TRBJ2-6	TGTGCCAGCAGCCCGAGGGAACACGTCCTGACTTTC	CASSPREHVLTF
TRBV6-1	many	NA	TRBJ2-7	TGTGCCAGCAGCCCCCGCCGGGACTCCTACGAGCAGTACTTC	CASSPRRDSYEQYF
TRBV6-1	NA	TRBD2	TRBJ2-4	TGTGCCAGCAGCGTCGGGACGGGGCGGGGGGCCACAGACACGCAGTATTTC	CASSVGTGRGATDTQYF
TRBV7-2	NA	NA	TRBJ1-1	TGTGCCAGCAGCTTAGTGGCGACAGACTCTGAAGCTTTCTTT	CASSLVATDSEAFF
TRBV5-1	medium-sized	TRBD2	TRBJ2-5	TGCGCCAGCACCTTGACTAGCGGGAGTGGGGAGACCCAGTACTTC	CASTLTSGSGETQYF
TRBV30	few	NA	TRBJ2-7	TGTGCCTGGAGTGTTGCCCGGGACCGCGCCTACGAGCAGTACTTC	CAWSVARDRAYEQYF
TRBV6-1	once	TRBD2	TRBJ2-1	TGTGCCAGCAGTGATCAACTAGCGGGAGATGAGCAGTTCTTC	CASSDQLAGDEQFF
TRBV4-1	many	NA	TRBJ2-7	TGCGCCAGCAGCCGAAGTGGGCTAGCTAGAGACGAGCAGTACTTC	CASSRSGLARDEQYF